The TCR beta chain under discussion was sequenced for a study of blood T cell repertoires in COVID-19. Across the study: The study drew acute and convalescent COVID-19 samples from the United States, Italy and Spain.

CDR3 length equals 15 residues. V lost 6 bases to trimming and J lost 9 bases, with 21 bases between them. Germline loops: CDR1 LNHDA, CDR2 SQIVND (reference sequence). This table comes from immunoSEQ multiplex PCR, and its TCRdb copy is limited to in-frame clones, with some not included. The table has under 300,000 clones, roughly 90% seen once. The receptor was isolated from a man aged 30-40 years who had recovered from COVID-19. The sample comprised peripheral blood. This chain joins TRBV19 and TRBJ2-1; tentatively, D is TRBD1 (5 bases). The CDR3 nucleotides are TGTGCCAGTAGGGACACTATCGTTGCAGTGGGTGAGCAGTTCTTC. Translated: CASRDTIVAVGEQFF.